What follows describes a single T cell receptor (beta chain). The antigen is undetermined. The data are from a study of CD8+ T cells in alopecia areata. About the research overall: Treatment comprised oral tofacitinib, 5 to 10 mg twice daily, in treated patients. Findings and limits, study-wide: Normal-skin resident alphabeta T cells also appear among scalp sample sequences.

RNA was isolated and reverse transcribed to cDNA, the sequencing template. Here immunoSEQ multiplex PCR was the method, and the copy in TCRdb shows in-frame clones only, minus some. This table has about 120,000 clones, about 50% appearing once. Specimens obtained from alopecia areata patients comprised lesional scalp punch biopsies and peripheral blood. CDR3 length: 16 amino acids. Germline CDR1 reads GTSNPN; CDR2 reads SVGIG (reference sequence). V trimming: 1 base; J trimming: 1 base; junction bases outside the gene matches: 8. The chain couples TRBV30 to TRBJ2-5; 8 positions agree with TRBD1. The clonotype originates from a human donor with alopecia areata. The sequencing here drew on CD8+ T cells sorted from blood, taken at week 0. CDR3 in DNA: TGTGCCTGGAGTGGTGGGGACAGGCCCACCCAAGAGACCCAGTACTTC. This translates into CAWSGGDRPTQETQYF.